Listed below are T cell receptor beta chains from one sample, sequenced in a study of regulatory T cells in long-lasting Graves disease. TCRdb reprocessed the multiplex PCR reads via MiXCR and lists one record per CDR3 protein. In the table there are about 610,000 distinct CDR3 sequences, 15% to 20% of which are singletons. This sample was shared with a second study, whose subject was T cells in Graves' hyperthyroidism and ophthalmopathy.

This specimen consisted of peripheral blood mononuclear cells (PBMCs), obtained at new diagnosis, from a patient treated with antithyroid drugs. The source of these receptors is a man aged 18 to 35 with Graves disease. Both conserved end residues are part of each CDR3. Each record gives: D gene, clone size, J gene, V gene, CDR3 protein, CDR3 DNA. A D gene is named only where the DNA matches it firmly. The size entry is marked missing in some rows and otherwise reads once, few, many or a size class.

NA | NA | TRBJ2-1 | TRBV20-1 | CRVGGSTSYNEQFF | TGCAGGGTAGGGGGGAGCACCTCCTACAATGAGCAGTTCTTC
NA | many | TRBJ1-1 | TRBV27 | CASNGGNTEAFF | TGTGCCAGCAACGGGGGTAACACTGAAGCTTTCTTT
TRBD1 | many | TRBJ1-1 | TRBV20-1 | CSAIGTVNTEAFF | TGCAGTGCCATCGGGACAGTGAACACTGAAGCTTTCTTT
TRBD1 | NA | TRBJ1-4 | TRBV2 | CASSRERQGAINEKLFF | TGTGCCAGCAGTCGAGAGAGGCAGGGGGCTATTAATGAAAAACTGTTTTTT
NA | few | TRBJ2-4 | TRBV6-1 | CAHNTGTNKNIQYF | TGTGCGCACAACACTGGGACAAACAAAAACATTCAGTACTTC
TRBD1 | many | TRBJ1-2 | TRBV2 | CASREQGDGYTF | TGTGCCAGCAGAGAACAGGGGGACGGCTACACCTTC
NA | many | TRBJ1-2 | TRBV2 | CASRRDNYGYTF | TGTGCCAGCAGGAGGGACAACTATGGCTACACCTTC
TRBD1 | few | TRBJ1-1 | TRBV5-1 | CASTDPQGGDTEAFF | TGCGCCAGCACCGACCCCCAGGGGGGGGACACTGAAGCTTTCTTT
TRBD2 | many | TRBJ2-7 | TRBV25-1 | CASLSGEGPLPPLLLYEQYF | TGTGCCAGCCTGTCGGGGGAGGGCCCGTTACCCCCGCTCTTGCTGTACGAGCAGTACTTC
NA | NA | TRBJ1-1 | TRBV5-1 | CASSAPGRYSEAFF | TGCGCCAGCAGCGCCCCGGGTAGGTATTCTGAAGCTTTCTTT
NA | NA | TRBJ2-6 | TRBV5-5 | CASSLQWSSGANVLTF | TGTGCCAGCAGCTTGCAGTGGTCCTCTGGGGCCAACGTCCTGACTTTC
TRBD2 | many | TRBJ2-3 | TRBV11-2 | CASSVGLAGSSTDTQYF | TGTGCCAGCAGCGTAGGACTAGCGGGATCTAGCACAGATACGCAGTATTTT
NA | many | TRBJ2-3 | TRBV3-1 | CASSQGLDTQYF | TGTGCCAGCAGCCAAGGGCTGGATACGCAGTATTTT
NA | few | TRBJ2-6 | TRBV6-1 | CASSQSTGRSGANVLTF | TGTGCCAGCAGCCAATCGACAGGGAGGTCCGGGGCCAACGTCCTGACTTTC
TRBD2 | few | TRBJ2-5 | TRBV9 | CASSASGRVETQYF | TGTGCCAGCAGCGCTAGCGGGAGGGTGGAGACCCAGTACTTC
TRBD2 | NA | TRBJ2-1 | TRBV19 | CAISVGRESSEQFF | TGTGCCATTTCGGTGGGGCGGGAGTCCTCCGAGCAGTTCTTC
NA | many | TRBJ2-5 | TRBV3-1 | CASSQVWGQETQYF | TGTGCCAGCAGCCAAGTATGGGGACAAGAGACCCAGTACTTC
NA | NA | TRBJ2-1 | TRBV10-3 | CAISEYTGAAHSYNEQFF | TGTGCCATCAGTGAGTACACGGGGGCGGCCCACTCCTACAATGAGCAGTTCTTC
TRBD2 | NA | TRBJ2-2 | TRBV3-1 | CASSDGTSRNTGELFF | TGTGCCAGCAGTGACGGGACTAGCAGGAACACCGGGGAGCTGTTTTTT
TRBD2 | NA | TRBJ2-1 | TRBV11-2 | CASSPRGGGRLTSGTYNEQFF | TGTGCCAGCAGCCCTCGGGGGGGCGGACGACTTACTAGCGGGACCTACAATGAGCAGTTCTTC
NA | many | TRBJ1-2 | TRBV29-1 | CSVEVAGPF | TGCAGCGTTGAAGTAGCCGGCCCCTTC
NA | NA | TRBJ1-1 | TRBV25-1 | CASSGQINTEAFF | TGTGCCAGCAGTGGGCAGATAAACACTGAAGCTTTCTTT
NA | NA | TRBJ2-1 | TRBV6-1 | CASSPVSLLGEQFF | TGTGCCAGCAGCCCGGTATCCTTACTAGGAGAGCAGTTCTTC
NA | NA | TRBJ2-5 | TRBV5-1 | CASSLGGSGKETQYF | TGCGCCAGCAGCTTGGGGGGTAGCGGTAAAGAGACCCAGTACTTC
NA | few | TRBJ1-4 | TRBV30 | CAWKGGGNEKLFF | TGTGCCTGGAAAGGGGGAGGGAATGAAAAACTGTTTTTT
TRBD2 | NA | TRBJ2-3 | TRBV4-2 | CASSLPSGATDTQYF | TGTGCCAGCAGCTTACCGAGCGGGGCGACAGATACGCAGTATTTT
NA | many | TRBJ2-3 | TRBV10-3 | CAISPLRGESTDTQYF | TGTGCCATCAGTCCCCTAAGGGGGGAAAGCACAGATACGCAGTATTTT
TRBD1 | many | TRBJ2-7 | TRBV10-3 | CATNGRQGGQSSYEQYF | TGTGCCACCAACGGGAGACAGGGGGGCCAGAGCTCCTACGAGCAGTACTTC
TRBD1 | NA | TRBJ2-7 | TRBV4-2 | CTSSQDRTGLTYEQYF | TGTACCAGCAGCCAAGATAGGACAGGGCTGACCTACGAGCAGTACTTC
TRBD2 | NA | TRBJ2-2 | TRBV20-1 | CSAQKTSYTEELFF | TGCAGTGCTCAAAAGACTAGCTACACCGAGGAGCTGTTTTTT
TRBD1 | NA | TRBJ2-1 | TRBV7-8 | CASSTPDRDHEQFF | TGTGCCAGCAGCACCCCGGACAGGGACCATGAGCAGTTCTTC
NA | many | TRBJ2-7 | TRBV30 | CAWKVTHSSYEQYF | TGTGCCTGGAAGGTTACCCACAGTTCCTACGAGCAGTACTTC